Listed below are T cell receptor beta chains from one sample, sequenced in a study of OX40 agonist ivuxolimab in advanced cancers. The data were produced by immunoSEQ multiplex PCR, yet TCRdb's version contains in-frame clones alone and is incomplete. This table has some 74,000 clones, over 75% appearing once. The sample here was CD4+ or CD8+ T cells sorted from blood, taken in a trial of the OX40 agonist ivuxolimab. All receptors derive from an adult with an advanced solid tumor such as melanoma, head and neck, liver or kidney cancer. Both conserved end residues are part of each CDR3. Fields, in order: D gene, J gene, clone size, V gene, CDR3 protein, CDR3 DNA. A D gene is named only where the DNA matches it firmly. Clone size is not always given. Where it is, it says once, few, many or a class for expanded clones.

. | TRBJ2-7 | . | TRBV4-1 | CASSQGSARGNEQYF | TGCGCCAGCAGCCAAGGATCAGCCAGGGGCAACGAGCAGTACTTC
. | TRBJ1-5 | few | TRBV19 | CASSITEGNQPQHF | TGTGCCAGTAGTATAACGGAGGGAAATCAGCCCCAGCATTTT
. | TRBJ1-1 | . | TRBV27 | CASSLSHWPTEAFF | TGTGCCAGCAGTTTATCGCACTGGCCTACTGAAGCTTTCTTT
TRBD2 | TRBJ2-5 | . | TRBV19 | CASTPGGAGQETQYF | TGTGCCAGTACCCCCGGAGGAGCGGGGCAAGAGACCCAGTACTTC
. | TRBJ2-1 | . | TRBV5-1 | CASSLDGSYNEQFF | TGCGCCAGCAGCTTGGATGGCAGCTACAATGAGCAGTTCTTC
. | TRBJ1-3 | . | TRBV6-1 | CASSAPLGRPGNTIYF | TGTGCCAGCAGTGCCCCTTTGGGGAGGCCTGGAAACACCATATATTTT
. | TRBJ1-1 | . | TRBV6-1 | CASSEDLGQITEAFF | TGTGCCAGCAGTGAAGATCTGGGACAAATCACTGAAGCTTTCTTT
. | TRBJ2-1 | . | TRBV7-8 | CASSPLGSNNEQFF | TGTGCCAGCAGCCCACTAGGATCCAACAATGAGCAGTTCTTC
. | TRBJ2-3 | . | TRBV29-1 | CSVERAKPHTQYF | TGCAGCGTTGAGAGGGCGAAACCCCATACGCAGTATTTT
. | TRBJ1-1 | . | TRBV18 | CASSPNPLQGYTEAFF | TGTGCCAGCTCACCAAATCCTCTCCAGGGTTACACTGAAGCTTTCTTT
TRBD1 | TRBJ1-1 | . | TRBV30 | CAGSGQGGTEAFF | TGTGCCGGCTCGGGACAGGGCGGCACTGAAGCTTTCTTT
. | TRBJ2-7 | . | TRBV6-1 | CASPDPQGRYEQYF | TGTGCCAGCCCGGACCCACAGGGCCGCTACGAGCAGTACTTC
TRBD1 | TRBJ1-1 | . | TRBV14 | CASSQSHGPTGTVLF | TGTGCCAGCAGCCAAAGTCACGGGCCGACAGGGACTGTTCTGTTT
TRBD2 | TRBJ2-1 | . | TRBV28 | CASSRLAGETYNEQFF | TGTGCCAGCAGTCGTCTAGCGGGGGAGACCTACAATGAGCAGTTCTTC
. | TRBJ1-6 | few | TRBV9 | CASSEGSPNNSPLHF | TGTGCCAGCAGCGAAGGCAGCCCTAATAATTCACCCCTCCACTTT
. | TRBJ1-1 | . | TRBV6-4 | CASSDQGSTEAFF | TGTGCCAGCAGTGACCAGGGTAGCACTGAAGCTTTCTTT
TRBD1 | TRBJ2-5 | . | TRBV10-1 | CASSEGGTGQETQYF | TGCGCCAGCAGTGAGGGCGGGACAGGGCAAGAGACCCAGTACTTC
. | TRBJ1-4 | . | TRBV5-1 | CASSLGPQNEKLFF | TGCGCCAGCAGCTTGGGCCCGCAGAATGAAAAACTGTTTTTT
TRBD1 | TRBJ1-5 | once | TRBV6-6 | CASSLQGVDQPQHF | TGTGCCAGCAGCCTACAGGGGGTCGATCAGCCCCAGCATTTT
TRBD1 | TRBJ1-3 | few | TRBV7-8 | CASSLSTGADTIYF | TGTGCCAGCAGCTTATCGACAGGGGCGGACACCATATATTTT
. | TRBJ2-1 | . | TRBV11-1 | CASSPRGGKMEQFF | TGTGCCAGCAGCCCTCGTGGTGGGAAAATGGAGCAGTTCTTC
. | TRBJ2-7 | . | TRBV6-1 | CASRRTARDREQYF | TGTGCCAGCAGAAGGACAGCACGGGATCGGGAGCAGTACTTC
. | TRBJ2-3 | . | TRBV28 | CASSPSGGRVDTQYF | TGTGCCAGCAGTCCCTCAGGGGGGCGCGTCGATACGCAGTATTTT
. | TRBJ1-1 | . | TRBV7-3 | CASSLRGSSTEAFF | TGTGCCAGCAGCTTACGGGGTTCGAGCACTGAAGCTTTCTTT
. | TRBJ2-3 | . | TRBV5-8 | CAGTQQGDTDTQYF | TGTGCCGGAACACAACAGGGTGACACAGATACGCAGTATTTT
TRBD1 | TRBJ1-3 | . | TRBV18 | CASSDGQGTYSGNTIYF | TGTGCCAGCTCCGACGGACAGGGAACATACTCTGGAAACACCATATATTTT
. | TRBJ1-1 | . | TRBV2 | CASRWNREGTEAFF | TGTGCCAGCAGGTGGAACAGGGAGGGTACTGAAGCTTTCTTT
. | TRBJ1-1 | . | TRBV27 | CASSLTFKDRDTEAFF | TGTGCCAGCAGTTTAACCTTTAAGGATAGGGACACTGAAGCTTTCTTT
TRBD1 | TRBJ2-7 | . | TRBV2 | CASRGTGPLYEQYF | TGTGCCAGCAGGGGGACAGGTCCCCTCTACGAGCAGTACTTC
. | TRBJ2-3 | . | TRBV28 | CASSGLTSTDTQYF | TGTGCCAGCAGTGGCTTAACTAGCACAGATACGCAGTATTTT
TRBD2 | TRBJ2-3 | . | TRBV5-4 | CASSVLRGGANTDTQYF | TGTGCCAGCAGCGTCCTGCGGGGAGGGGCAAACACAGATACGCAGTATTTT
TRBD1 | TRBJ2-5 | . | TRBV6-5 | CASSLQGETQYF | TGTGCCAGCAGTTTACAGGGGGAGACCCAGTACTTC
. | TRBJ2-3 | . | TRBV29-1 | CSARHDTQYF | TGCAGCGCCCGACATGATACGCAGTATTTT
TRBD1 | TRBJ2-1 | . | TRBV27 | CASSLTLSRQGTYNEQFF | TGTGCCAGCAGTTTAACGCTTTCCCGACAGGGCACTTACAATGAGCAGTTCTTC
TRBD1 | TRBJ1-2 | . | TRBV19 | CASSQGDYGYTF | TGTGCCAGTAGTCAGGGGGACTATGGCTACACCTTC
. | TRBJ2-7 | . | TRBV4-2 | CASSQHEGRGAYEQYF | TGTGCCAGCAGCCAACATGAAGGACGCGGCGCCTACGAGCAGTACTTC
. | TRBJ1-4 | . | TRBV18 | CASSPSGTDYEKLFF | TGTGCCAGCTCACCCTCCGGGACGGATTATGAAAAACTGTTTTTT
. | TRBJ2-7 | . | TRBV10-3 | CAISESSANYEQYF | TGTGCCATCAGTGAGAGTTCAGCCAACTACGAGCAGTACTTC
TRBD1 | TRBJ2-1 | . | TRBV19 | CASSPGTGRSSYNEQFF | TGTGCCAGTAGTCCCGGGACAGGTAGGAGCTCCTACAATGAGCAGTTCTTC
TRBD2 | TRBJ2-3 | . | TRBV19 | CASSQRLAGWQDTQYF | TGTGCCAGTAGTCAACGACTAGCGGGATGGCAAGATACGCAGTATTTT
. | TRBJ1-5 | once | TRBV10-3 | CAISESKRNQPQHF | TGTGCCATCAGTGAGTCAAAACGAAATCAGCCCCAGCATTTT
TRBD1 | TRBJ2-5 | . | TRBV7-8 | CASSLYRGETQYF | TGTGCCAGCAGCTTATACAGGGGAGAGACCCAGTACTTC
TRBD1 | TRBJ1-4 | . | TRBV5-5 | CASSFQQGRGEKLFF | TGTGCCAGCAGCTTTCAACAGGGGCGGGGTGAAAAACTGTTTTTT
. | TRBJ2-7 | . | TRBV29-1 | CSVSRDTSYEQYF | TGCAGCGTTAGCCGGGACACCTCCTACGAGCAGTACTTC
TRBD2 | TRBJ2-3 | . | TRBV11-1 | CASSQVPSGKSTDTQYF | TGTGCCAGCAGCCAAGTCCCTAGCGGGAAGAGCACAGATACGCAGTATTTT
. | TRBJ1-6 | once | TRBV5-1 | CASSLQGIDNSPLHF | TGCGCCAGCAGCTTACAGGGAATTGATAATTCACCCCTCCACTTT
. | TRBJ1-1 | . | TRBV5-1 | CASSLIGENTEAFF | TGCGCCAGCAGCCTCATTGGGGAAAACACTGAAGCTTTCTTT
TRBD1 | TRBJ1-2 | . | TRBV29-1 | CSVEGTGSAYGYTF | TGCAGCGTTGAAGGGACAGGGAGCGCCTATGGCTACACCTTC
. | TRBJ1-4 | . | TRBV7-2 | CASSLRGGNEKLFF | TGTGCCAGCAGCTTACGAGGGGGGAATGAAAAACTGTTTTTT
TRBD1 | TRBJ2-7 | . | TRBV29-1 | CSVRGQGAYEQYF | TGCAGCGTGCGGGGACAGGGGGCCTACGAGCAGTACTTC
TRBD2 | TRBJ2-1 | . | TRBV13 | CASSPGLAGEKQFF | TGTGCCAGCAGCCCGGGACTAGCGGGAGAAAAGCAGTTCTTC
. | TRBJ1-1 | . | TRBV5-4 | CASSQDVGRRNTEAFF | TGTGCCAGCAGCCAAGATGTGGGGAGGAGGAACACTGAAGCTTTCTTT
. | TRBJ1-2 | . | TRBV19 | CASSRQTYGYTF | TGTGCCAGTTCAAGGCAGACCTATGGCTACACCTTC
TRBD1 | TRBJ2-1 | . | TRBV10-1 | CASSEEDRGLSNEQFF | TGCGCCAGCAGTGAGGAGGACAGGGGGCTGAGCAATGAGCAGTTCTTC
. | TRBJ2-7 | . | TRBV6-5 | CASSLQHTGRGEQYF | TGTGCCAGCAGTCTACAACATACCGGGAGAGGCGAGCAGTACTTC
TRBD1 | TRBJ1-1 | . | TRBV6-5 | CASSWQGQTNTEAFF | TGTGCCAGCAGTTGGCAGGGACAGACGAACACTGAAGCTTTCTTT